Listed here are 22 T cell receptor beta chains from one sample, sequenced in a study of cytomegalovirus exposure and HLA in healthy donors. A multiplex PCR was run with 60 Vbeta primers and 13 Jbeta primers. Assay: immunoSEQ multiplex PCR; the TCRdb copy retains only in-frame clones and omits some. Of a few hundred thousand clones listed, roughly 80% are singletons. The specimen sequenced was PBMCs. These receptors all come from a man aged 25-45 years in good health and CMV-seronegative.

As for this clone: At one boundary the junction diverges from the germline segment, which might be a read error. This chain joins TRBV6-1 and TRBJ1-1, with D perhaps matching TRBD1 (5 bases). There are 12 residues in the CDR3. CDR1 and CDR2 from the germline V gene are MNHNS and SASEGT. CDR3 coding DNA: TGTGCCAGCAGGGGGGGAGCGCCTCTTCAAGGTTTT. This codes for CASRGGAPLQGF.

The genes are TRBV28 and TRBJ2-1; the match to TRBD2 covers 8 bases. CDR3 length: 16 residues. V dropped 1 base and J dropped 6; count of bases not matched to a gene: 8. CDR1 and CDR2 (germline): MDHEN, SYDVKM. The CDR3 is CASSLLGGGIFNEQFF. Here the CDR3 DNA reads TGTGCCAGCAGTTTATTGGGCGGGGGGATCTTCAATGAGCAGTTCTTC.

This rearrangement joins TRBV4-1 to TRBJ2-1; 8 positions agree with TRBD2. CDR3 length: 17 amino acids. The J segment lost 7 bases and the V segment lost 4 bases, leaving 15 bases of the junction unmatched. The V gene's germline CDR1 is MGHRA and CDR2 YSYEKL. The CDR3 DNA sequence: TGCGCCAGCAGCCCGACCCGCAGGGCGGGGGGCCGTAATGAGCAGTTCTTC. Amino acids: CASSPTRRAGGRNEQFF.

This chain connects TRBV9 to TRBJ2-1; tentative D call: TRBD2 (6 bases). CDR1 is SGDLS and CDR2 is YYNGEE in the germline V gene. The germline V and J ends were trimmed by 0 bases and 6 bases, with 10 bases remaining between them. This CDR3 has 14 amino acids. CDR3 sequence: CASSVATGGNEQFF. DNA for the CDR3: TGTGCCAGCAGCGTAGCGACCGGGGGCAATGAGCAGTTCTTC.

This chain uses TRBV11-2 with TRBJ2-1; tentatively, D is TRBD2 (7 bases). Trimming stripped 4 bases from V and 10 bases from J, with 14 bases between. Germline-derived CDR1 and CDR2 are SGHAT and FQNNGV. CDR3 length: 13 residues. The CDR3 DNA is TGTGCCAGCAGCTGGGGGGGGCCCGGGGAGCAGTTCTTC. Translating gives CASSWGGPGEQFF.

This chain connects TRBV7-2 to TRBJ1-5; 9 nucleotides line up with TRBD1. This CDR3 is 15 amino acids long. The germline V gene has CDR1 SGHTA and CDR2 FQGNSA. V lost 3 bases and J lost 4; bases outside the gene matches: 4. The CDR3 DNA follows: TGTGCCAGCAGCTTGACAGGGGGTCGGAATCAGCCCCAGCATTTT. Translated: CASSLTGGRNQPQHF.

J is TRBJ1-1 and V is TRBV28, with D tentatively TRBD1 (5 bases). The germline V and J ends were trimmed by 7 bases and 2 bases, with 11 bases remaining between them. Per germline, CDR1 MDHEN and CDR2 SYDVKM. CDR3 length: 13 amino acids. CDR3: CASTHDSNTEAFF. In nucleotides, the CDR3 is TGTGCCAGCACCCACGACAGTAACACTGAAGCTTTCTTT.

The chain combines TRBV29-1 with TRBJ2-7, with D possibly matching TRBD1 (6 bases). The CDR3 is made up of 13 amino acids. Germline V gene data show CDR1 as SQVTM and CDR2 as ANQGSEA. Trimming left V 4 bases short and J 2 bases short, with 12 bases between. The CDR3 sequence: CSVGAGVTYEQYF. The CDR3 coding sequence is TGCAGCGTTGGAGCAGGGGTTACCTACGAGCAGTACTTC.

This clone is a singleton in its sample. The chain couples TRBV7-2 to TRBJ2-1, with D tentatively TRBD2 (6 bases). Germline values: CDR1 SGHTA, CDR2 FQGNSA. The V and J ends lost 5 bases and 11 bases respectively, with 19 bases between them. The CDR3 spans 14 residues. CDR3 region: CASSAPTSPRKQFF. The CDR3 coding sequence is TGTGCCAGCAGCGCCCCGACTAGTCCACGGAAGCAGTTCTTC.

This clone was picked up one time. The V and J genes are TRBV15 and TRBJ2-7, with TRBD1 matching over 8 bases. CDR3 size: 17 residues. J gave up 4 bases and V 0 bases, and 11 bases lay outside the gene matches. Germline V CDR1 and CDR2: LNHNV, YYDKDF (reference sequence). In DNA form, the CDR3 reads TGTGCCACCAGCAGAGATTACCGGACAGGGACCCTATACGAGCAGTACTTC. Translating gives CATSRDYRTGTLYEQYF.

The chain recombines TRBV5-1 with TRBJ2-1; 11 bases map to TRBD2. V was pared by 5 bases and J by 9 bases, with 10 bases of the junction left unmatched. This CDR3 region has 15 residues. CDR1 and CDR2 from the germline V gene are SGHRS and YFSETQ. The DNA for the CDR3 is TGCGCCAGCAGGAGTCTAGCGGGGGGTTCTACTGAGCAGTTCTTC. Translation: CASRSLAGGSTEQFF.

This sequence joins TRBV6-1 and TRBJ2-2; 10 bases line up with TRBD2. After removal of 2 bases from V and 6 bases from J, the junction contained 12 bases not matched to a gene. Germline CDR1 and CDR2: MNHNS and SASEGT. The CDR3 spans 18 residues. The CDR3: CASSEKVGLAFGAGELFF. DNA of the CDR3: TGTGCCAGCAGTGAAAAAGTGGGACTAGCGTTCGGGGCCGGGGAGCTGTTTTTT.

The V gene is TRBV7-6, the J gene TRBJ2-3; D ambiguous. Germline values: CDR1 SGHVS, CDR2 FNYEAQ. The CDR3 is 15 amino acids. V shed 0 bases and J shed 2 bases, with 9 bases lying between them. The CDR3 loop reads CASSLAVAPTDTQYF. The CDR3 DNA reads TGTGCCAGCAGCTTAGCGGTAGCTCCCACAGATACGCAGTATTTT.

The chain joins TRBV28 to TRBJ1-1; D gene uncertain. The V end lost 0 bases, the J end lost 1 base, and 15 bases lay between the germline ends. Germline V gives CDR1 MDHEN, CDR2 SYDVKM. This CDR3 contains 17 residues. CDR3 sequence reads: CASSLWIREAPNTEAFF. The DNA of the CDR3 is TGTGCCAGCAGTTTATGGATCCGGGAGGCCCCGAACACTGAAGCTTTCTTT.

The chain couples TRBV1 to TRBJ2-7; whether TRBD2, the table's D call, matches the DNA was not checked. TRBV1 is tagged as a pseudogene. The CDR3 consists of 16 residues. The CDR3 region has the DNA TGCACCAGCAGCCAAGATCTAGGTCTAGGAGTCTACGAGCAGTACTTC. Its protein is CTSSQDLGLGVYEQYF.

The V call is TRBV28, the J call TRBJ2-3; the D gene is possibly TRBD2 (6 bases). The CDR3 loop spans 12 amino acids. The ends were cut back, 4 bases at V and 10 bases at J, with 12 bases in the middle. CDR1 is MDHEN, CDR2 SYDVKM, per germline. CDR3 DNA sequence: TGTGCCAGCAGTTCCGCCGGAGGGCCGCAGTATTTT. This encodes CASSSAGGPQYF.

The V gene is TRBV6-1, the J gene TRBJ1-2; D is unclear. V was clipped by 4 bases and J by 2 bases, with 14 bases between them. The length of the CDR3 is 15 residues. Germline assignment: CDR1 MNHNS and CDR2 SASEGT. The CDR3 bases are TGTGCCAGCAGTGCCCCCATAGGACTAAACTATGGCTACACCTTC. It specifies CASSAPIGLNYGYTF.

This clone was observed once. This chain uses TRBV7-9 with TRBJ2-1; D may be TRBD2 (5 bases). The CDR3 has 15 amino acids. Germline V lookup: CDR1 SEHNR, CDR2 FQNEAQ (reference sequence). V lost 3 bases to trimming and J lost 4 bases, with 13 bases between them. CDR3 DNA sequence: TGTGCCAGCAGCTTTCCGGTGAGAGGGTACAATGAGCAGTTCTTC. Amino acids: CASSFPVRGYNEQFF.

The V call is TRBV7-2, the J call TRBJ1-2; 9 nucleotides match TRBD1. This CDR3 region has 15 residues. CDR1 SGHTA and CDR2 FQGNSA come from the germline V gene. V dropped 1 base and J dropped 4; count of bases not matched to a gene: 4. The CDR3 protein is CASSLGGQGRYGYTF. The CDR3 nucleotides are TGTGCCAGCAGCTTAGGGGGACAGGGTCGCTATGGCTACACCTTC. Full variable domain (missing parts from reference TRBV7-2 and TRBJ1-2): GAGVSQSPSNKVTEKGKDVELRCDPISGHTALYWYRQSLGQGLEFLIYFQGNSAPDKSGLPSDRFSAERTGGSVSTLTIQRTQQEDSAVYLCASSLGGQGRYGYTFGSGTRLTVV.

This chain uses TRBV6-5 with TRBJ2-1, with D tentatively TRBD1 (5 bases). From germline, CDR1 is MNHEY and CDR2 SVGAGI. This CDR3 is built from 15 residues. V was clipped by 2 bases and J by 0 bases, with 8 bases between them. The CDR3 here is CASSYVGVSYNEQFF. For the CDR3, the DNA is TGTGCCAGCAGTTACGTAGGGGTCTCCTACAATGAGCAGTTCTTC.

The chain uses TRBV6-6 and TRBJ1-1; no firm D call. The CDR3 consists of 13 residues. Trimming cost V 0 bases and J 8 bases, with 10 bases left between them. Germline CDR1 and CDR2: MNHNY and SVGAGI (reference sequence). CDR3 protein: CASSYSANWEAFF. The CDR3 DNA is TGTGCCAGCAGTTACTCGGCCAATTGGGAAGCTTTCTTT.

The V gene is TRBV7-9, the J gene TRBJ1-4; possibly TRBD1 for D (6 bases). The CDR3 runs to 14 residues. Trimming shortened V by 4 bases and J by 8 bases, and 14 bases separated the two germline ends. Germline-derived CDR1 and CDR2 are SEHNR and FQNEAQ (reference sequence). Written as DNA, the CDR3 is TGTGCCAGCAGCTCCAACAGGGAACGCGAAAAACTGTTTTTT. It encodes CASSSNREREKLFF.